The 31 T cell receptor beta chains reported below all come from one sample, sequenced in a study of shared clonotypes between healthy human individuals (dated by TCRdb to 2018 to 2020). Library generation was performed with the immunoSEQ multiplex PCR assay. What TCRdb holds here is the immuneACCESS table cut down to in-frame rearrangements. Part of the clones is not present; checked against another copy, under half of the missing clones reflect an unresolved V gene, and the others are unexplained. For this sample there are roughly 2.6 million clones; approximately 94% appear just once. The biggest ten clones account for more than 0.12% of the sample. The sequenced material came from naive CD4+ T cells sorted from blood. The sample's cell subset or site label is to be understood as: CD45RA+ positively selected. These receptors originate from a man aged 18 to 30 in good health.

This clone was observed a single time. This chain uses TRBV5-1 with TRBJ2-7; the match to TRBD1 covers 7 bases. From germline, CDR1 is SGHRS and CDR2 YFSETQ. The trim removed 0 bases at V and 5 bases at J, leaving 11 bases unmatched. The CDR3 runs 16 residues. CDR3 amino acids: CASSLAFDRVVDEQYF. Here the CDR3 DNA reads TGCGCCAGCAGCTTGGCCTTCGACAGGGTGGTGGACGAGCAGTACTTC. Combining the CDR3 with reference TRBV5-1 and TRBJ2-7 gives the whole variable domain KAGVTQTPRYLIKTRGQQVTLSCSPISGHRSVSWYQQTPGQGLQFLFEYFSETQRNKGNFPGRFSGRQFSNSRSEMNVSTLELGDSALYLCASSLAFDRVVDEQYFGPGTRLTVT.

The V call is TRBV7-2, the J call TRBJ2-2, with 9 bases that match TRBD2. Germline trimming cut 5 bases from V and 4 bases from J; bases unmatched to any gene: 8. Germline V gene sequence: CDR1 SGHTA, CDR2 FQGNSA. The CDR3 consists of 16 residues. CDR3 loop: CASSRLAGDRTGELFF. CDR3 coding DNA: TGTGCCAGCAGCCGGTTAGCGGGAGATCGCACCGGGGAGCTGTTTTTT.

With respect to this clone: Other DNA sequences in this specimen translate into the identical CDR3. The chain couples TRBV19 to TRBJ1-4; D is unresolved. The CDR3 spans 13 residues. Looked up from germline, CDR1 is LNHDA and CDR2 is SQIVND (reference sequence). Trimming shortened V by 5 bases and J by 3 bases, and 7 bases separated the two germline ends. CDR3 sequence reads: CASSPGSNEKLFF. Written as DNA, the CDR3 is TGTGCCAGTAGTCCCGGGTCTAATGAAAAACTGTTTTTT.

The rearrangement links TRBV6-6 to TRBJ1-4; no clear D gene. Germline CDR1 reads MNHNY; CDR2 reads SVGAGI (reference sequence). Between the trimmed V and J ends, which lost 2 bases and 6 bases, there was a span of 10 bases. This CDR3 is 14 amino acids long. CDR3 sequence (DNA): TGTGCCAGCAGTTACGCAGGATCGCATGAAAAACTGTTTTTT. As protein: CASSYAGSHEKLFF.

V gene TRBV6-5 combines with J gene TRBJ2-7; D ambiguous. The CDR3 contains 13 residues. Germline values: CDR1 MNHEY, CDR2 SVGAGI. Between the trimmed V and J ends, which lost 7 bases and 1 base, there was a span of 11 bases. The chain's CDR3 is CASTLGLSYEQYF. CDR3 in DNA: TGTGCCAGCACCCTGGGGTTGTCCTACGAGCAGTACTTC.

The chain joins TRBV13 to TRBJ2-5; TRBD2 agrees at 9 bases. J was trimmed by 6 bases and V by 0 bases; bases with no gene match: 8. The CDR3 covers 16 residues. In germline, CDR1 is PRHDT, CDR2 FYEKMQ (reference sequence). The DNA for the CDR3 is TGTGCCAGCAGCTTAGGAGATAGCGGGAGTATCCAGACCCAGTACTTC. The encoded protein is CASSLGDSGSIQTQYF.

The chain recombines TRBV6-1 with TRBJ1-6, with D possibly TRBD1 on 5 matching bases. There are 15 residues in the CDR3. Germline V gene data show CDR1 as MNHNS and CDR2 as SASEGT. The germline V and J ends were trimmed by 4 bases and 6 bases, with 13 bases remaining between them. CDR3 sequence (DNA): TGTGCCAGCAGTGTGATAACAGGAACTAATTCACCCCTCCACTTT. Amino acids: CASSVITGTNSPLHF.

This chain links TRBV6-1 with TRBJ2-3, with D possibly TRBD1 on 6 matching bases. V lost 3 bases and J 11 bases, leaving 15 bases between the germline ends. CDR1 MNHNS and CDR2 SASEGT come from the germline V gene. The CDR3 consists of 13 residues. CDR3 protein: CASSEATGYRQYF. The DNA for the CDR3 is TGTGCCAGCAGTGAGGCAACAGGGTACCGGCAGTATTTT.

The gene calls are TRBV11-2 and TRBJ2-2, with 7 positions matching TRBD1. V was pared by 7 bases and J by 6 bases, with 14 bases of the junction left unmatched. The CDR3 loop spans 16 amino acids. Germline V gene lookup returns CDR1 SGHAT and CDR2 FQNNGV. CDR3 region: CASTLYRTGIPGELFF. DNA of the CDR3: TGTGCCAGCACCCTTTACAGGACAGGAATCCCCGGGGAGCTGTTTTTT.

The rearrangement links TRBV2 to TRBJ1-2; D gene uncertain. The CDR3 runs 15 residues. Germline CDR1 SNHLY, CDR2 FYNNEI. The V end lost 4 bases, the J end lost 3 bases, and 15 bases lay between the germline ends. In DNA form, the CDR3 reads TGTGCCAGCAGTGTAGTACCCCCAGGACACTATGGCTACACCTTC. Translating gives CASSVVPPGHYGYTF.

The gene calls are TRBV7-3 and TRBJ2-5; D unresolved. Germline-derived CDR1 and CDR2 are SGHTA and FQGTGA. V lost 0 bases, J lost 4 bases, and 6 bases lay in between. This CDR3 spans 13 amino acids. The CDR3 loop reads CASSLTNGETQYF. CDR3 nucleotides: TGTGCCAGCAGCTTAACGAATGGAGAGACCCAGTACTTC.

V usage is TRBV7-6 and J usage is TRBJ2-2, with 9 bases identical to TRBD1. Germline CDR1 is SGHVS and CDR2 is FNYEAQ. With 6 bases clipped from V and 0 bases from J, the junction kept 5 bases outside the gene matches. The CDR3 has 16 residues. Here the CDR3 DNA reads TGTGCCAGCAGTCAACAGGGGGCGGCGAACACCGGGGAGCTGTTTTTT. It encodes CASSQQGAANTGELFF.

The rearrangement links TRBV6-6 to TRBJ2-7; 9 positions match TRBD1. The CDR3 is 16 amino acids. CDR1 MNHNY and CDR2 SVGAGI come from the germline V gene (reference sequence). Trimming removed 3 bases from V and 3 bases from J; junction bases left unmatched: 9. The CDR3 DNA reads TGTGCCAGCAGTTATAATCCGGGACAGGGTTTCTACGAGCAGTACTTC. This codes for CASSYNPGQGFYEQYF.

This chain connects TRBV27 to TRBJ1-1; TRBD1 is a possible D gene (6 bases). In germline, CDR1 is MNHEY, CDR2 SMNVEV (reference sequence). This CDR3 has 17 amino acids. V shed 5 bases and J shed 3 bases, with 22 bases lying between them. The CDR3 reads CASSIGTGPTGYTEAFF. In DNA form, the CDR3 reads TGTGCCAGCAGTATAGGAACAGGGCCTACAGGGTACACTGAAGCTTTCTTT.

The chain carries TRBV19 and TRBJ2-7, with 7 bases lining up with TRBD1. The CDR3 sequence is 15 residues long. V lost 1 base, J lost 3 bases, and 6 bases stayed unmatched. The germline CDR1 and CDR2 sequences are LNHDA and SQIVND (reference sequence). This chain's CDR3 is CASSIGDSDFYEQYF. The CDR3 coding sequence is TGTGCCAGTAGTATAGGGGACAGCGACTTCTACGAGCAGTACTTC. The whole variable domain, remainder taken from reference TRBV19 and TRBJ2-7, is DGGITQSPKYLFRKEGQNVTLSCEQNLNHDAMYWYRQDPGQGLRLIYYSQIVNDFQKGDIAEGYSVSREKKESFPLTVTSAQKNPTAFYLCASSIGDSDFYEQYFGPGTRLTVT.

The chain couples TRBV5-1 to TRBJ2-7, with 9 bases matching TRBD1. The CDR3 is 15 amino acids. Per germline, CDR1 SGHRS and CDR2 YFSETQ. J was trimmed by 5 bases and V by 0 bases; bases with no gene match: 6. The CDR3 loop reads CASSLEGTGKDEQYF. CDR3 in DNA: TGCGCCAGCAGCTTGGAGGGGACAGGGAAAGACGAGCAGTACTTC.

The CDR3 nucleotides are TGTGCCAGCAGTCCTCTATTGGACAGGGTCTATAGCAATCAGCCCCAGCATTTT. This sequence encodes CASSPLLDRVYSNQPQHF. The rearrangement uses TRBV27 and TRBJ1-5, with 8 nucleotides matching TRBD1. The J segment lost 0 bases and the V segment lost 5 bases, leaving 12 bases of the junction unmatched. The germline V gene has CDR1 MNHEY and CDR2 SMNVEV (reference sequence). This CDR3 contains 18 residues.

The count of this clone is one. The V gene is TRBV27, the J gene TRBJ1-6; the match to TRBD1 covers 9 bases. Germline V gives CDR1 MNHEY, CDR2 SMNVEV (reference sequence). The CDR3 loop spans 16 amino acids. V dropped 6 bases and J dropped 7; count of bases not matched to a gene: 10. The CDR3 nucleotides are TGTGCCAGCAGCCCGTCCGGGACAGGGCGCAATTCACCCCTCCACTTT. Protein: CASSPSGTGRNSPLHF.

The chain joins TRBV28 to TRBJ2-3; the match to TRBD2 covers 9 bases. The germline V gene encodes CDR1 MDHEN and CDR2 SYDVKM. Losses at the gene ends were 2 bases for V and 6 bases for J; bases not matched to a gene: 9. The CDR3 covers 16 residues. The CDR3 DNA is TGTGCCAGCAGTTTAATAGCGGGAGAGAACTGGGATACGCAGTATTTT. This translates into CASSLIAGENWDTQYF. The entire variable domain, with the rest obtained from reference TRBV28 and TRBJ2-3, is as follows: DVKVTQSSRYLVKRTGEKVFLECVQDMDHENMFWYRQDPGLGLRLIYFSYDVKMKEKGDIPEGYSVSREKKERFSLILESASTNQTSMYLCASSLIAGENWDTQYFGPGTRLTVL.

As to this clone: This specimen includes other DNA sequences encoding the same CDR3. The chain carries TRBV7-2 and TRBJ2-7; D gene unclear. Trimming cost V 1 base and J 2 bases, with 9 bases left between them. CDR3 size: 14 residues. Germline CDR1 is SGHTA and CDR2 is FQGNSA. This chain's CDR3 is CASSLEAGPYEQYF. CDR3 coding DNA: TGTGCCAGCAGCTTAGAGGCAGGTCCCTACGAGCAGTACTTC. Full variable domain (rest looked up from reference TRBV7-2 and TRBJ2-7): GAGVSQSPSNKVTEKGKDVELRCDPISGHTALYWYRQSLGQGLEFLIYFQGNSAPDKSGLPSDRFSAERTGGSVSTLTIQRTQQEDSAVYLCASSLEAGPYEQYFGPGTRLTVT.

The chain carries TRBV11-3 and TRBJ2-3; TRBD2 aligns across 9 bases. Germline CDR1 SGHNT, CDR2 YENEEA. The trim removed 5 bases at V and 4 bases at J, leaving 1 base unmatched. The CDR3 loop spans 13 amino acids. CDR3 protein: CASSPSGADTQYF. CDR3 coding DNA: TGTGCCAGCAGCCCTAGCGGGGCAGATACGCAGTATTTT.

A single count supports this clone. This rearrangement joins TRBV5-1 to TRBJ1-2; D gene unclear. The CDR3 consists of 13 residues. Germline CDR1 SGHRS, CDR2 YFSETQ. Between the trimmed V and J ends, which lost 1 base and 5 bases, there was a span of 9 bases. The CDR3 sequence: CASSLLAEYGYTF. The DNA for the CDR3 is TGCGCCAGCAGCTTGTTGGCGGAATATGGCTACACCTTC. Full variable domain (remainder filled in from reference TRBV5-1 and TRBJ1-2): KAGVTQTPRYLIKTRGQQVTLSCSPISGHRSVSWYQQTPGQGLQFLFEYFSETQRNKGNFPGRFSGRQFSNSRSEMNVSTLELGDSALYLCASSLLAEYGYTFGSGTRLTVV.

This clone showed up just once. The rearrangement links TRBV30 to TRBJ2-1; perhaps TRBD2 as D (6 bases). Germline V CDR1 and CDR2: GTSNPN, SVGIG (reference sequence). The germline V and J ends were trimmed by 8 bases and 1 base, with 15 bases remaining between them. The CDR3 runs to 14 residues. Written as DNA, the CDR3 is TGTGCCATTGGAGGGCCCGGGTCCTACAATGAGCAGTTCTTC. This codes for CAIGGPGSYNEQFF.

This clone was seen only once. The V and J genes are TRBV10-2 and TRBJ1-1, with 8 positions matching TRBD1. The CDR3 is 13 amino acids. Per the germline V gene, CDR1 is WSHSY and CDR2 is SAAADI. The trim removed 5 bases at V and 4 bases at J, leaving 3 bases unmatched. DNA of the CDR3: TGCGCCAGCAGTCCGACAGGGGTCACTGAAGCTTTCTTT. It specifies CASSPTGVTEAFF.

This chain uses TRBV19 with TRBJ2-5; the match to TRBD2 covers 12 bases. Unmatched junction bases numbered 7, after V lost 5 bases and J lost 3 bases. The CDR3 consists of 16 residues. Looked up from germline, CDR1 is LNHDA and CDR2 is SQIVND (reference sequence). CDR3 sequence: CASSPWTSGVKETQYF. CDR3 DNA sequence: TGTGCCAGTAGTCCTTGGACTAGCGGGGTTAAAGAGACCCAGTACTTC. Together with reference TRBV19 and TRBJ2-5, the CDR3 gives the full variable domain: DGGITQSPKYLFRKEGQNVTLSCEQNLNHDAMYWYRQDPGQGLRLIYYSQIVNDFQKGDIAEGYSVSREKKESFPLTVTSAQKNPTAFYLCASSPWTSGVKETQYFGPGTRLLVL.

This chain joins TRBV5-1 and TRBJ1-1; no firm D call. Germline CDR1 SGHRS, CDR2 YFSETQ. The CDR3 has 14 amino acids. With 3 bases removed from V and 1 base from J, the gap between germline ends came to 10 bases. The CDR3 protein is CASSSGMQNTEAFF. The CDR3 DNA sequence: TGCGCCAGCAGCTCCGGGATGCAGAACACTGAAGCTTTCTTT.

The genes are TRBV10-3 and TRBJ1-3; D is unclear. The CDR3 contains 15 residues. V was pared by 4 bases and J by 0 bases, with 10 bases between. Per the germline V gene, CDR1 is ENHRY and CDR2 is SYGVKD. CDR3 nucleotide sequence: TGTGCCATCAGTGTGAGCAGGAACTCTGGAAACACCATATATTTT. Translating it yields CAISVSRNSGNTIYF.

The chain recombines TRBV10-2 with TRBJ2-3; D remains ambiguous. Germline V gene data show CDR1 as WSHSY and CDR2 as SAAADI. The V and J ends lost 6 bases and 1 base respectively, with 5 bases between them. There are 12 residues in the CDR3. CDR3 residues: CASRRGTDTQYF. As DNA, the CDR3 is TGCGCCAGCAGACGGGGCACAGATACGCAGTATTTT.

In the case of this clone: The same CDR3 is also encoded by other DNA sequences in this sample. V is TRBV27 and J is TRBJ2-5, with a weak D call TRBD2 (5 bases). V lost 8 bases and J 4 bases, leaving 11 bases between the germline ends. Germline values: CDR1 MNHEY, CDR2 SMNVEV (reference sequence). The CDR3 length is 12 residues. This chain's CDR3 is CASSPRGETQYF. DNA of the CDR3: TGTGCCAGCTCGCCCCGGGGAGAGACCCAGTACTTC.

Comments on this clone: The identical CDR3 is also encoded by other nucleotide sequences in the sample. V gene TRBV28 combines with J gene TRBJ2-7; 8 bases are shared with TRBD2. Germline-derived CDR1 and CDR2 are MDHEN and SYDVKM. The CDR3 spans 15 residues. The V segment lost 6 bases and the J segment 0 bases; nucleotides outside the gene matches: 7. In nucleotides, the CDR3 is TGTGCCAGCAGCCCCGGGGGGGTGAGCTCCTACGAGCAGTACTTC. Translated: CASSPGGVSSYEQYF. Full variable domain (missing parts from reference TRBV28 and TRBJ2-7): DVKVTQSSRYLVKRTGEKVFLECVQDMDHENMFWYRQDPGLGLRLIYFSYDVKMKEKGDIPEGYSVSREKKERFSLILESASTNQTSMYLCASSPGGVSSYEQYFGPGTRLTVT.

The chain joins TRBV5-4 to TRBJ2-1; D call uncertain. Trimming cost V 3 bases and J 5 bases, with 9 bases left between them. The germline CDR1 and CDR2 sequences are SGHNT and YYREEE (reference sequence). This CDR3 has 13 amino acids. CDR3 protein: CASSSVTHNEQFF. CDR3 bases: TGTGCCAGCAGCTCCGTAACCCACAATGAGCAGTTCTTC. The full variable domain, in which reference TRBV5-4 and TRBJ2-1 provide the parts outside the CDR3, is ETGVTQSPTHLIKTRGQQVTLRCSSQSGHNTVSWYQQALGQGPQFIFQYYREEENGRGNFPPRFSGLQFPNYSSELNVNALELDDSALYLCASSSVTHNEQFFGPGTRLTVL.